This record covers a single T cell receptor (beta chain). Germline values: CDR1 DFQATT, CDR2 SNEGSKA (reference sequence). The CDR3 has 10 residues. V was clipped by 4 bases and J by 7 bases, with 8 bases between them. This specimen comes from a study of response to subunit inactivated influenza vaccine. Each CDR3 protein gets one entry after TCRdb re-called the RT-PCR reads with MiXCR. The sample contains about 700,000 distinct CDR3 sequences, approximately 14% of which appear only once. The chain uses TRBV20-1 and TRBJ2-7, with unresolved D. This TCR was recovered from a man aged 45-65 years who received an inactivated influenza vaccine. The sequenced sample was PBMCs from blood, obtained roughly 15 days before vaccination. The CDR3 region has the DNA TGCAGTGCTATCTCCCGGGAGCAGTACTTC. Translated: CSAISREQYF.